This paragraph covers one T cell receptor beta chain sequence. Patients from Seattle were sampled longitudinally, starting during active infection. Clones were read by immunoSEQ multiplex PCR, and TCRdb kept only the in-frame ones, dropping some. The data show hundreds of thousands of clones, roughly 90% seen once. These data belong to a study of blood T cell repertoires in COVID-19. Study as a whole: There were acute and convalescent COVID-19 samples, and they came from the United States, Italy and Spain.

With 4 bases clipped from V and 1 base from J, the junction kept 3 bases outside the gene matches. This CDR3 has 16 amino acids. Germline V CDR1 and CDR2: SGHNT, YYREEE (reference sequence). The source of this sequence is a woman in her seventies with COVID-19, enrolled during active disease. The chain recombines TRBV5-4 with TRBJ2-2; 11 bases line up with TRBD1. Sequencing was done on a sample of peripheral blood. DNA of the CDR3: TGTGCCAGCAGCCGGACAGGGGGCAAGAACACCGGGGAGCTGTTTTTT. It translates to CASSRTGGKNTGELFF.